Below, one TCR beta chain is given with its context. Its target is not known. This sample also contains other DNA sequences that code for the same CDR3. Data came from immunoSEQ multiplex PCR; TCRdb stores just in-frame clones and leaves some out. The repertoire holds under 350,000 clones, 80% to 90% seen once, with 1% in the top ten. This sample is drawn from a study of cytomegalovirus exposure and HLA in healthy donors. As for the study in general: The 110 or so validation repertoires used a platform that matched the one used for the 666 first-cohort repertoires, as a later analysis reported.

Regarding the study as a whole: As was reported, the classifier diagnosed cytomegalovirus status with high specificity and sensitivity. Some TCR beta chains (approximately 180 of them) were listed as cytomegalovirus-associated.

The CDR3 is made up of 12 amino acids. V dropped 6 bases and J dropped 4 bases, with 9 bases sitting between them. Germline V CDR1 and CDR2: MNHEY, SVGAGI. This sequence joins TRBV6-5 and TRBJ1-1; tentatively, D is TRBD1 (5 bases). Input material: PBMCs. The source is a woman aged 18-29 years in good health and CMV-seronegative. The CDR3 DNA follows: TGTGCCAGCAGCCCGGGGGGCACTGAAGCTTTCTTT. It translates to CASSPGGTEAFF.